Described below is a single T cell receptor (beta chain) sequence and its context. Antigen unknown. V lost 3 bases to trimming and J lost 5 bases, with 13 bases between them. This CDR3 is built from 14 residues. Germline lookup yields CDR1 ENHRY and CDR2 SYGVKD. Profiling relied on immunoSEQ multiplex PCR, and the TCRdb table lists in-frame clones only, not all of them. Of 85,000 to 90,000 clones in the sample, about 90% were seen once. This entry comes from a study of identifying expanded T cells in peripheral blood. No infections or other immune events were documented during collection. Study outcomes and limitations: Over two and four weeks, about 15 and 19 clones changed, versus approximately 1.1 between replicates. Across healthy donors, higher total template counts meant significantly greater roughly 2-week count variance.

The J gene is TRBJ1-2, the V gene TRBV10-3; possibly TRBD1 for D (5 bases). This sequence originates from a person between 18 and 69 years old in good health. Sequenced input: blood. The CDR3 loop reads CAISEGVFRYGYTF. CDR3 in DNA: TGTGCCATCAGTGAAGGGGTCTTTAGGTATGGCTACACCTTC.